This T cell receptor (beta chain) was obtained from a study of OX40 agonist ivuxolimab in advanced cancers. Method: immunoSEQ multiplex PCR; TCRdb's copy keeps in-frame clones and lacks some. The table lists tens of thousands of clones, roughly 80% of them singletons. In germline, CDR1 is SNHLY, CDR2 FYNNEI. There are 13 residues in the CDR3. Trimming took 6 bases from V and 0 from J, leaving 3 bases between them. The TCR comes from an adult with an advanced solid tumor such as melanoma, head and neck, liver or kidney cancer. This chain uses TRBV2 with TRBJ2-6, with D unresolved. The material was CD4+ or CD8+ T cells sorted from blood, obtained in a trial of the OX40 agonist ivuxolimab. The CDR3, as DNA: TGTGCCAGCAGGTTCTCTGGGGCCAACGTCCTGACTTTC. It codes for CASRFSGANVLTF.